The rows below give T cell receptor beta chains drawn from one sample of a study of blood T cell repertoires in COVID-19. Method: immunoSEQ multiplex PCR; TCRdb's copy keeps in-frame clones and lacks some. The data contain 100,000 or so clones, approximately 92% of them singletons. Sequenced: peripheral blood. The receptors come from a man in his sixties or seventies with acute or convalescent COVID-19. Both conserved end residues are part of each CDR3. Fields, in order: J gene, clone size, D gene, V gene, CDR3 protein, CDR3 DNA. The D gene is left open where the match is weak. Rows give clone size only sometimes, using once, few, many, or a class for an expanded clone.

>TRBJ1-1|-|-|TRBV15
CATSWGLTEAFF
TGTGCCACCAGTTGGGGACTGACTGAAGCTTTCTTT
>TRBJ2-7|-|-|TRBV6-6
CASSYSSLAPYEQYF
TGTGCCAGCAGTTACTCTTCCCTAGCGCCCTACGAGCAGTACTTC
>TRBJ2-3|-|-|TRBV24-1
CATSDLHGSGDTQYF
TGTGCCACCAGTGATTTGCACGGGAGTGGAGATACGCAGTATTTT
>TRBJ2-2|-|TRBD2|TRBV7-8
CASSLPGLGITGELFF
TGTGCCAGCAGCCTGCCCGGACTAGGGATCACCGGGGAGCTGTTTTTT
>TRBJ1-2|once|TRBD1|TRBV2
CASSGQGLGRGYTF
TGTGCCAGCAGCGGACAGGGTCTTGGGCGTGGCTACACCTTC
>TRBJ1-2|-|-|TRBV27
CASSLAGNYGYTF
TGTGCCAGCAGTTTAGCCGGTAACTATGGCTACACCTTC
>TRBJ2-7|-|-|TRBV7-2
CASSLQYEQYF
TGTGCCAGCAGCTTACAGTACGAGCAGTACTTC
>TRBJ2-7|few|-|TRBV18
CASSRSTEFYEQYF
TGTGCCAGCTCACGTTCGACAGAATTCTACGAGCAGTACTTC
>TRBJ1-2|-|TRBD1|TRBV19
CASSDRDRDLHGYTF
TGTGCCAGTAGTGACCGGGACAGGGACCTCCATGGCTACACCTTC
>TRBJ2-7|once|TRBD2|TRBV5-5
CASSSIAGTISYEQYF
TGTGCCAGCAGCTCGATAGCGGGAACCATCTCCTACGAGCAGTACTTC
>TRBJ1-3|-|-|TRBV18
CASSPDGGSGNTIYF
TGTGCCAGCTCACCTGACGGAGGCTCTGGAAACACCATATATTTT
>TRBJ2-1|-|-|TRBV12-3/TRBV12-4
CASSLVIHEQFF
TGTGCCAGCAGTTTAGTCATCCATGAGCAGTTCTTC
>TRBJ1-5|-|-|TRBV11-2
CASSPRAGPQHF
TGTGCCAGCAGCCCAAGGGCGGGGCCCCAGCATTTT
>TRBJ2-3|-|-|TRBV24-1
CATSDRDRSFTDTQYF
TGTGCCACCAGTGACCGCGACAGAAGTTTCACAGATACGCAGTATTTT
>TRBJ1-3|-|-|TRBV11-2
CASSLGATIGNTIYF
TGTGCCAGCAGCTTAGGAGCGACTATCGGAAACACCATATATTTT
>TRBJ1-3|few|-|TRBV7-8
CASSVRGIGNTIYF
TGTGCCAGCAGCGTACGGGGGATTGGAAACACCATATATTTT
>TRBJ2-5|-|TRBD2|TRBV12-5
CASALAGGETQYF
TGTGCTAGCGCACTAGCGGGGGGAGAGACCCAGTACTTC
>TRBJ2-1|-|-|TRBV13
CASSLTGCQFF
TGTGCCAGCAGCTTAACAGGGTGTCAGTTCTTC
>TRBJ2-7|-|TRBD1|TRBV2
CASSGEGTEAVFSYEQYF
TGTGCCAGCAGTGGAGAAGGGACAGAGGCTGTGTTTTCCTACGAGCAGTACTTC
>TRBJ1-2|few|-|TRBV30
CAWSVARVNGYTF
TGTGCCTGGAGTGTAGCCAGGGTGAATGGCTACACCTTC
>TRBJ1-3|-|TRBD1|TRBV19
CATVNRGLGNTIYF
TGTGCCACGGTTAACAGGGGGCTTGGAAACACCATATATTTT
>TRBJ2-4|-|TRBD2|TRBV11-3
CASSLGLADLAKNIQYF
TGTGCCAGCAGCTTGGGACTAGCGGATCTAGCCAAAAACATTCAGTACTTC
>TRBJ1-1|-|TRBD1|TRBV28
CASTEQGGNTEAFF
TGTGCCAGCACGGAACAGGGGGGGAACACTGAAGCTTTCTTT
>TRBJ1-6|-|TRBD1|TRBV27
CASSLLPGTGGGIPLHF
TGTGCCAGCAGTCTCCTCCCCGGGACAGGGGGGGGTATACCCCTCCACTTT
>TRBJ1-2|-|-|TRBV4-2
CASSPSPLGGDYGYTF
TGTGCCAGCAGCCCATCCCCGCTCGGAGGGGATTATGGCTACACCTTC
>TRBJ1-6|-|-|TRBV2
CASRPTPYNSPLHF
TGTGCCAGCAGGCCGACACCCTATAATTCACCCCTCCACTTT
>TRBJ2-5|-|-|TRBV11-3
CASSLEPGLQETQYF
TGTGCCAGCAGCTTAGAGCCAGGGCTCCAAGAGACCCAGTACTTC
>TRBJ2-3|-|TRBD1|TRBV5-1
CASSIIDPTGASTDTQYF
TGCGCCAGCAGCATCATCGATCCGACAGGGGCAAGCACAGATACGCAGTATTTT
>TRBJ2-2|-|TRBD2|TRBV4-1
CASSQSGRGTGELFF
TGCGCCAGCAGCCAAAGCGGGAGAGGCACCGGGGAGCTGTTTTTT
>TRBJ2-3|-|-|TRBV18
CASSPRVSRGQDTQYF
TGTGCCAGCTCACCACGGGTAAGCAGGGGTCAGGATACGCAGTATTTT
>TRBJ2-7|-|TRBD1|TRBV3-1/TRBV3-2
CASSLGQGDEQYF
TGTGCCAGCAGTCTTGGACAGGGGGACGAGCAGTACTTC
>TRBJ2-1|-|TRBD2|TRBV19
CASRTLAGPSYNEQFF
TGTGCCAGTAGAACTCTAGCGGGGCCCTCCTACAATGAGCAGTTCTTC
>TRBJ2-7|-|-|TRBV6-6
CASSYGGPYEQYF
TGTGCCAGCAGTTATGGGGGCCCCTACGAGCAGTACTTC
>TRBJ1-3|-|-|TRBV18
CASSSTHWSGNTIYF
TGTGCCAGCTCATCCACGCACTGGTCTGGAAACACCATATATTTT
>TRBJ2-3|-|TRBD2|TRBV3-1/TRBV3-2
CASSPGGGADTQYF
TGTGCCAGCAGCCCGGGCGGGGGGGCAGATACGCAGTATTTT
>TRBJ2-3|-|TRBD1|TRBV28
CASSIRTGPDTQYF
TGTGCCAGCAGTATACGGACAGGGCCTGATACGCAGTATTTT
>TRBJ2-1|-|-|TRBV7-9
CASSQSTRLEQFF
TGTGCCAGCAGCCAATCAACGAGGTTGGAGCAGTTCTTC
>TRBJ2-7|few|TRBD1|TRBV28
CASSPLQGDYEQYF
TGTGCCAGCAGTCCATTACAGGGGGACTACGAGCAGTACTTC